The next 4 T cell receptor beta chains were all read from a single sample in a study of T cell responses to AZD1222 COVID-19 vaccine. Assay: immunoSEQ multiplex PCR; the TCRdb copy retains only in-frame clones and omits some. The sample holds about 73,000 clones, approximately 88% seen once. Sequences were derived from peripheral blood, sampled on day 0 of AZD1222 vaccination. These receptor sequences come from an adult in good health.

This sequence joins TRBV27 and TRBJ2-7, with D perhaps TRBD2 (6 bases). V shed 6 bases and J shed 0 bases, with 12 bases lying between them. Germline values: CDR1 MNHEY, CDR2 SMNVEV (reference sequence). CDR3 length: 14 amino acids. CDR3 residues: CASSSGLSSYEQYF. In DNA form, the CDR3 reads TGTGCCAGCAGCTCGGGACTCAGCTCCTACGAGCAGTACTTC.

The chain uses TRBV2 and TRBJ1-5, with D possibly TRBD1 on 5 matching bases. The germline V and J ends were trimmed by 6 bases and 6 bases, with 12 bases remaining between them. CDR1 and CDR2 from the germline V gene are SNHLY and FYNNEI. The CDR3 loop spans 13 amino acids. The DNA for the CDR3 is TGTGCCAGCAGGACGGGGCGATTTCAGCCCCAGCATTTT. Its translation is CASRTGRFQPQHF.

The chain combines TRBV3-1 (or the pseudogene TRBV3-2) with TRBJ1-2; D may be TRBD1 (6 bases). This CDR3 comprises 13 residues. V was cut by 1 base and J by 6 bases, with 9 bases left in between. CDR1 and CDR2 from the germline V gene are LGHDT and YNNKEL (reference sequence). Here the CDR3 DNA reads TGTGCCAGCAGCCAAGCAGGGGCCCATGGCTACACCTTC. Protein sequence: CASSQAGAHGYTF.

The CDR3 DNA sequence: TGTGCCAGCAGCCCGCCGAAGGGCAATGAGCAGTTCTTC. This translates into CASSPPKGNEQFF. This chain joins TRBV21-1 and TRBJ2-1. TRBV21-1 is a documented pseudogene. The CDR3 loop spans 13 amino acids.